These T cell receptor beta chains were read from a single sample in a study of blood T cell repertoires in COVID-19. Generated by immunoSEQ multiplex PCR, the TCRdb table keeps only in-frame clones and is missing some. The sample lists a few hundred thousand clones, 80% to 90% seen once, with roughly 6% in the top ten. The sample was peripheral blood. The source is a woman in her 50s with COVID-19, enrolled during active disease. Both conserved end residues are part of each CDR3. D genes are given only for firm matches.

j_call | v_call | d_call | cdr3_aa
TRBJ1-2 | TRBV6-6 | TRBD1 | CASSFDREYGYTF
TRBJ2-3 | TRBV6-1 | TRBD2 | CASSDRLAGAGTDTQYF
TRBJ2-2 | TRBV3-1/TRBV3-2 | - | CASSQVIATTGELFF
TRBJ1-1 | TRBV25-1 | TRBD1 | CASSRQGLVSSTEAFF
TRBJ1-6 | TRBV19 | - | CASTDSNSPLHF
TRBJ2-3 | TRBV18 | - | CASSPRARGNGDTQYF
TRBJ1-6 | TRBV19 | TRBD1 | CASNYRGGPYNSPLHF
TRBJ2-1 | TRBV12-3/TRBV12-4 | - | CASTIGSYNEQFF
TRBJ1-1 | TRBV19 | - | CASSHRNTEAFF
TRBJ1-1 | TRBV4-1 | - | CASSQDSEVKAFF
TRBJ1-6 | TRBV11-2 | - | CASSLSGGRAWNSPLHF
TRBJ1-6 | TRBV5-1 | - | CASSLGGGRNSPLHF
TRBJ2-1 | TRBV5-4 | TRBD2 | CASSPGGQVLYNEQFF
TRBJ2-7 | TRBV5-4 | - | CASSLGGVGTYEQYF
TRBJ2-3 | TRBV7-9 | - | CASRSGIGGDTQYF
TRBJ2-3 | TRBV11-2 | TRBD2 | CASRSYPGTSGVTDTQYF
TRBJ2-1 | TRBV24-1 | TRBD2 | CATSGLLAGSYNEQFF
TRBJ1-2 | TRBV19 | TRBD1 | CASSIDWSRDSYGYTF
TRBJ1-1 | TRBV9 | TRBD1 | CASSPSVYGTDTEAFF
TRBJ1-2 | TRBV7-9 | - | CASSGRQVDGYTF
TRBJ2-3 | TRBV10-2 | TRBD1 | CASGQGASDTQYF
TRBJ2-2 | TRBV18 | TRBD2 | CASSPRLAETNTGELFF
TRBJ2-3 | TRBV6-6 | TRBD1 | CASSPRGTGTDTQYF
TRBJ2-5 | TRBV7-6 | TRBD2 | CASSLNSGRAETQYF
TRBJ2-1 | TRBV11-3 | - | CASSLAGSSYNEQFF
TRBJ2-3 | TRBV11-2 | TRBD2 | CASSGLGGRGTDTQYF
TRBJ2-1 | TRBV3-1/TRBV3-2 | TRBD2 | CASSQVTTSGRNEQFF
TRBJ2-3 | TRBV30 | - | CAWSGTGTDTQYF
TRBJ2-1 | TRBV27 | - | CASSLTPSPSSYNEQFF
TRBJ1-2 | TRBV19 | TRBD1 | CASSIRDRDYGYTF
TRBJ1-4 | TRBV19 | - | CASLSWTSRGEKLFF
TRBJ1-1 | TRBV11-3 | - | CASSTRTGQNTEAFF
TRBJ2-4 | TRBV5-1 | TRBD1 | CASKEATGGVKNIQYF
TRBJ2-7 | TRBV6-5 | - | CASSPGGQRYEQYF
TRBJ1-3 | TRBV16 | - | CASSLSAGNSGNTIYF
TRBJ2-5 | TRBV6-5 | - | CASSRTEETQYF
TRBJ1-3 | TRBV5-1 | TRBD1 | CASSPQTGGIGNTIYF
TRBJ2-3 | TRBV9 | - | CASSVVPRTVTDTQYF
TRBJ2-1 | TRBV11-1 | TRBD1 | CASRKTGGHNEQFF
TRBJ2-3 | TRBV28 | TRBD2 | CASSRPPPPSGSPDTQYF
TRBJ2-2 | TRBV27 | - | CASSFSNTGELFF
TRBJ2-2 | TRBV7-2 | - | CASSLALENTGELFF
TRBJ2-1 | TRBV9 | TRBD2 | CASSVGQAGIAEQFF
TRBJ1-2 | TRBV19 | TRBD1 | CASIRGDRDSYGYTF
TRBJ1-4 | TRBV15 | TRBD1 | CATSRDRDRGRELFF
TRBJ2-7 | TRBV9 | - | CASSVGGYSYEQYF
TRBJ1-5 | TRBV5-8 | - | CASSVGLPFRPQHF
TRBJ2-1 | TRBV7-7 | TRBD2 | CASSLASSGGRASYNEQFF
TRBJ2-7 | TRBV5-1 | TRBD2 | CASSSTGTSAYEQYF
TRBJ1-2 | TRBV6-2/TRBV6-3 | - | CASSQRVYGYTF
TRBJ1-1 | TRBV11-2 | - | CASSLKGLNTEAFF
TRBJ1-2 | TRBV18 | - | CASSTTGQGPSIYGYTF
TRBJ2-3 | TRBV27 | TRBD2 | CASSLGGSSVDTQYF
TRBJ2-5 | TRBV18 | TRBD1 | CASSPTGDETQYF
TRBJ2-2 | TRBV24-1 | TRBD2 | CATSGAGGPTGELFF
TRBJ2-3 | TRBV7-9 | TRBD2 | CASSGRLAGGQVTDTQYF
TRBJ1-2 | TRBV6-5 | TRBD1 | CASSYSGQGNYGYTF
TRBJ1-1 | TRBV5-3 | - | CARSLRGLRNTEAFF